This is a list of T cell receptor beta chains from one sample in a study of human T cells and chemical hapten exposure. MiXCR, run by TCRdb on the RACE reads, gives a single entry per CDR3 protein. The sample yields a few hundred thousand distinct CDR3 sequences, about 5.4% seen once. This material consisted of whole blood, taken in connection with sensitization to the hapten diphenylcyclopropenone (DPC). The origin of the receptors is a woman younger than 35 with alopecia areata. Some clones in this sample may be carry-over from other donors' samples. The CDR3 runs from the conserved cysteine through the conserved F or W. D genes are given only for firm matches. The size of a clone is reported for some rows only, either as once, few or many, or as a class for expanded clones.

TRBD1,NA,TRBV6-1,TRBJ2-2,TGTGCCAGCAGTGAAGGCCCGGGACAGGGGGCATATGGCGGGGAGCTGTTTTTT,CASSEGPGQGAYGGELFF
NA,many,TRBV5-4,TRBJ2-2,TGTGCCACCTCCCGGGACGGAGCGAACACCGGGGAGCTGTTTTTT,CATSRDGANTGELFF
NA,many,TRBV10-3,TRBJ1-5,TGTGCGACTAAAGCCGGGGATCAGCCCCAGCATTTT,CATKAGDQPQHF
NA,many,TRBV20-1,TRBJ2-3,TGCAGTGCTCTCCGAGAGGACACAGATACGCAGTATTTT,CSALREDTDTQYF
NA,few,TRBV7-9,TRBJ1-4,TGTGCCAGCAGCTATGGACAGTTCGAAAAACTGTTTTTT,CASSYGQFEKLFF
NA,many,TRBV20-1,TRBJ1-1,TGCAGTGCTCCAAAGGGCCAGGGTAATACTGAAGCTTTCTTT,CSAPKGQGNTEAFF
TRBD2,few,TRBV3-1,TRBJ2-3,TGTGCCAGCAGCTACCGCCAGGAGCGGGGAAGTACAGATACGCAGTATTTT,CASSYRQERGSTDTQYF
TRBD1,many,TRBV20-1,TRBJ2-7,TGCAGTGCTGGTCCCCCGGGACAGCTCTTTTTAGAGCAGTACTTC,CSAGPPGQLFLEQYF
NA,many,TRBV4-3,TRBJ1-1,TGCGCCAGCAGCCAAGACGCCAGCTACACTGAAGCTTTCTTT,CASSQDASYTEAFF
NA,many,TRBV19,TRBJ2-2,TGTGCGTGTCAGGGATGGAACACCGGGGAGCTGTTTTTT,CACQGWNTGELFF
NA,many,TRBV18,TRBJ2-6,TGTGCCAGCTCACCCCCAAATGCGGGGGCCAACGTCCTGACTTTC,CASSPPNAGANVLTF
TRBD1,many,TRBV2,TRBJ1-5,TGTGCCAGCAGTGAATGGACAGGCTCGGAGAAGCCCCAGCATTTT,CASSEWTGSEKPQHF
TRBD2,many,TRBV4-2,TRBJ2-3,TGTGCCAGCAGCCCGGGACTAGCGGGGGGGCCGGGCACAGATACGCAGTATTTT,CASSPGLAGGPGTDTQYF
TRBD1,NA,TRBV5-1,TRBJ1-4,TGCGCCAGCAGCGAAGCCGGGACAGGCGTTATGATTGAAAAACTGTTTTTT,CASSEAGTGVMIEKLFF
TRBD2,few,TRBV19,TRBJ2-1,TGTGCCAGTCTCCCGCGGGGGGGCTACAATGAGCAGTTCTTC,CASLPRGGYNEQFF
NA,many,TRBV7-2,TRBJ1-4,TGTGCCAGCAGTAAGCTAAAAGGGGCTAATGAAAAACTGTTTTTT,CASSKLKGANEKLFF
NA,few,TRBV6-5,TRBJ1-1,TGTGCCAGCAGGGACCCGCTTTGGGAGAACACTGAAGCTTTCTTT,CASRDPLWENTEAFF
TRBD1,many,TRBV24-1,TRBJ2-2,TGTGCCACCAGCCTAACAGGGGCCGACACCGGGGAGCTGTTTTTT,CATSLTGADTGELFF
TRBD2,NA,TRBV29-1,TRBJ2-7,TGCAGCGTCGGCCTGGGAGGGAGCTCCTACGAGCAGTACTTC,CSVGLGGSSYEQYF
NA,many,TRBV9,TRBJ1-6,TGTGCCAGCAGCGTAGTCGGGGATTCACCCCTCCACTTT,CASSVVGDSPLHF
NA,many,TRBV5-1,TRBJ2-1,TGCGCCAGCAGCCGGGGGCAGGGGCCGTACAATGAGCAGTTCTTC,CASSRGQGPYNEQFF
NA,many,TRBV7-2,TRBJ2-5,TGTGCCAGCAGCCCGGACCGAGGGCGAGAGACCCAGTACTTC,CASSPDRGRETQYF
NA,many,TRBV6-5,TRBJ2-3,TGTGCCAGCAGCTTGGGGGCAGATACGCAGTATTTT,CASSLGADTQYF
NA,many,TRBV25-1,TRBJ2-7,TGTGCCAGCAGTGACCCCTTCGCAGGGTCCTACGAGCAGTACTTC,CASSDPFAGSYEQYF
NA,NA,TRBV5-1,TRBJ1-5,TGCGCCAGCAGCTTGGAGGGGACACAGCCCCAGCATTTT,CASSLEGTQPQHF
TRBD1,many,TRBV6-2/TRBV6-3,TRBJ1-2,TGTGCCAGCAGTTCGTACGGGACAGGGCTCCTTGGCTACACCTTC,CASSSYGTGLLGYTF
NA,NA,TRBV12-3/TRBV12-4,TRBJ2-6,TGTGCCAGCAGTTTAGTGAAGGGGCCTGGGGCCAACGTCCTGACTTTC,CASSLVKGPGANVLTF
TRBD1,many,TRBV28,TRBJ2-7,TGTGCCAGCAGCCCGGGACAGGCTCCCGACGAGCAGTACTTC,CASSPGQAPDEQYF
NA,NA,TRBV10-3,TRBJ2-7,TGTGCCATCAGGGGGGGACTGGACCTCGGGGAGCAGTACTTC,CAIRGGLDLGEQYF
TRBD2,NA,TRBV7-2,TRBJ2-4,TGTGCCAGCAGCCGGACTAGCGGGGGTCTAATTCAGTACTTC,CASSRTSGGLIQYF
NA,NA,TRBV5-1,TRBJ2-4,TGCGCCAGCAGCTTTAGGGGCCTAGGAAACATTCAGTACTTC,CASSFRGLGNIQYF
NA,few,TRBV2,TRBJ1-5,NA,CASSIEGRYSPSIF
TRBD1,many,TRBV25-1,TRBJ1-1,TGTGCCAGCAGCCACAGGGGATTCATGGGCACTGAAGCTTTCTTT,CASSHRGFMGTEAFF
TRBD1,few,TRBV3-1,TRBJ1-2,TGTGCCAGCAGCCTGCGACAGGGGTCGAGCTATGGCTACACCTTC,CASSLRQGSSYGYTF
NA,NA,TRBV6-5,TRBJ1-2,TGTGCCAGCAGGACGGGGGGGCTTGACTATGGCTACACCTTC,CASRTGGLDYGYTF
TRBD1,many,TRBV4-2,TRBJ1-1,TGTGCCAGCAGCCCGAACAGACAGGGGACTGAAGCTTTCTTT,CASSPNRQGTEAFF
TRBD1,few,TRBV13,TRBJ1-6,TGTGCCAGCACCGGACAGGGGCAGGCACCCCTCCACTTT,CASTGQGQAPLHF
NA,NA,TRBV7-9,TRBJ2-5,TGTGCCAGCAGCTCCACCGGGGTGACGGACGAAGAGACCCAGTACTTC,CASSSTGVTDEETQYF
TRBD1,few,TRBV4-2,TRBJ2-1,TGTGCCAGCAGCCCCTATATGTTTAGGACAGGGTCCAATGAGCAGTTCTTC,CASSPYMFRTGSNEQFF
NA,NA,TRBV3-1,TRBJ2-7,TGTGCCAGCAGCTCCCGCGGGACCTCCTACGAGCAGTACTTC,CASSSRGTSYEQYF
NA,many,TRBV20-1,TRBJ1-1,TGCAGTGCTAGAGTAAGGCAAAAAGGTGATGCAGCTTTCTTT,CSARVRQKGDAAFF
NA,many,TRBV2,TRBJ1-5,TGTGCCAGCAGTGGTCCTGGACAGCTAAGCAATCAGCCCCAGCATTTT,CASSGPGQLSNQPQHF
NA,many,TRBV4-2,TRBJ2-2,TGTGCCAGCAGCCAAGGCGGGGGCTCCGGGGAGCTGTTTTTT,CASSQGGGSGELFF
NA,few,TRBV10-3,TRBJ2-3,TGTGCCATCAGTTATACCGGGGCTAACACAGATACGCAGTATTTT,CAISYTGANTDTQYF
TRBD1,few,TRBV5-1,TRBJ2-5,TGCGCCAGCAGCCAAGGACAGGGTAACCAAGAGACCCAGTACTTC,CASSQGQGNQETQYF
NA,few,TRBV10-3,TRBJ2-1,TGTGCCGCCGGGACAAAAGGTTACAATGAGCAGTTCTTC,CAAGTKGYNEQFF
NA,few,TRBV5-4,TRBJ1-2,TGTGCCAGCAGCTTGGGGCAGGGGCAACCCTCGAACTATGGCTACACCTTC,CASSLGQGQPSNYGYTF
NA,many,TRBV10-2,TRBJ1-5,TGCGCCAGCTGTGTTGGGGTGACTGGGCCGGAGCAGCCCCAGCATTTT,CASCVGVTGPEQPQHF
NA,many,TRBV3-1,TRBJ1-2,TGTGCCAGCAGCCCGACAGAGATAGCTAACTATGGCTACACCTTC,CASSPTEIANYGYTF
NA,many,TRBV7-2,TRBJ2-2,TGTGCCAGCAGTGGTCTGAACACCGGGGAGCTGTTTTTT,CASSGLNTGELFF
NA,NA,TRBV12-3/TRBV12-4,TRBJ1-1,TGTGCCACCAAGAGGACCAGGAACACTGAAGCTTTCTTT,CATKRTRNTEAFF
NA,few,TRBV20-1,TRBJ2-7,TGCAGTGCTAGAGATGTTAGTGGAACCTACGAGCAGTACTTC,CSARDVSGTYEQYF
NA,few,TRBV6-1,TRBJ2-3,TGTGCCAGCAGTTTCGGAGGTCGGGGGAGAGCAGATACGCAGTATTTT,CASSFGGRGRADTQYF